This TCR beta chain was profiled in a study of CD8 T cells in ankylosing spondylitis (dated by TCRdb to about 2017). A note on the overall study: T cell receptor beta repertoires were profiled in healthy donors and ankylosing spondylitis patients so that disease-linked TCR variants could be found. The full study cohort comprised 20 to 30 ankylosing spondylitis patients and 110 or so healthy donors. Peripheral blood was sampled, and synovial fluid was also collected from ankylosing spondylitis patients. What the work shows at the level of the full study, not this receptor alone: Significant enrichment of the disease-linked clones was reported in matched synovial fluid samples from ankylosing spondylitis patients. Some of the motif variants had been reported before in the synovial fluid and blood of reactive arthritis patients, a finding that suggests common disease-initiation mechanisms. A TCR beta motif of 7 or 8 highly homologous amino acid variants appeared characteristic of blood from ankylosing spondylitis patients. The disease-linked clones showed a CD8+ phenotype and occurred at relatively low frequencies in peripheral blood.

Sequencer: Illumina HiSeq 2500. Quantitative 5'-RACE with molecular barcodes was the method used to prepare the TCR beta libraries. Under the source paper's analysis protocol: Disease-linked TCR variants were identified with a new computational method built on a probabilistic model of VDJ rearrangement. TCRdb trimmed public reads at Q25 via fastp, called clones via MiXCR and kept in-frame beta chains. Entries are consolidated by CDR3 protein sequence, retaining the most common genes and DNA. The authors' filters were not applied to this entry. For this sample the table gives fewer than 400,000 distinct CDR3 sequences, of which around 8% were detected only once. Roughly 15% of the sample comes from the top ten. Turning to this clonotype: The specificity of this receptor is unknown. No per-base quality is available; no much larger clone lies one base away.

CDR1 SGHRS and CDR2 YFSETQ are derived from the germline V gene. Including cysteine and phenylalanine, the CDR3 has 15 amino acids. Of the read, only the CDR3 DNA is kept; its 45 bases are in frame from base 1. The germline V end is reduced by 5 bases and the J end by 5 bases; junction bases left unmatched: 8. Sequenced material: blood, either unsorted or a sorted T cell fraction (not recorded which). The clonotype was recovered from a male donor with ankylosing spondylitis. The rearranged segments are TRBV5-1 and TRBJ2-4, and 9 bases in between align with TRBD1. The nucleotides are TGCGCCAGCAGTTCCGGGACAGGGACTGAAAACATTCAGTACTTC. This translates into CASSSGTGTENIQYF.